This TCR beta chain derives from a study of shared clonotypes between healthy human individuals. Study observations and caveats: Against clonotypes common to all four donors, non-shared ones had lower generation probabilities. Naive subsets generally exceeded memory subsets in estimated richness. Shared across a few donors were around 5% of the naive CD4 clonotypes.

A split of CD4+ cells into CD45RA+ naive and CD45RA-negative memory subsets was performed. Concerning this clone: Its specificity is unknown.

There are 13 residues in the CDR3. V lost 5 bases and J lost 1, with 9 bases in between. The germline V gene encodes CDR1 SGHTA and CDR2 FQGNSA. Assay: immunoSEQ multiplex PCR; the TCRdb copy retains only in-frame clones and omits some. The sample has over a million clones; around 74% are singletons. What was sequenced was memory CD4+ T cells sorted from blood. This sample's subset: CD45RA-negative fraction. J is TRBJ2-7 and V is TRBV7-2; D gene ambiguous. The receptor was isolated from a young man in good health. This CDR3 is CASSPDISYEQYF. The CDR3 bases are TGTGCCAGCAGCCCAGACATATCCTACGAGCAGTACTTC.